A single sample gave rise to the 19 T cell receptor beta chains below, sequenced in a study of T cells in Graves' hyperthyroidism and ophthalmopathy. The CDR3 regions of TCR beta were amplified from RNA transcripts. TCR CDR3 underwent first-round RT-PCR with the HTBI primer set. TCRdb re-called the multiplex PCR reads through MiXCR, storing one row per CDR3 protein. The sample records about 350,000 distinct CDR3 sequences, approximately 15% being singletons. Sequencing input: blood. The receptors derive from a young woman with Graves' hyperthyroidism.

The sample holds many counts of this clonotype. The CDR3 DNA follows: TGTGCCACCCCTCGGAGCGGGAGTAGTAATGAGCAGTTCTTC. Encoded protein: CATPRSGSSNEQFF. V is TRBV7-9 and J is TRBJ2-1; 8 positions match TRBD2. Germline CDR1 is SEHNR and CDR2 is FQNEAQ (reference sequence). Trimming removed 10 bases from V and 7 bases from J; junction bases left unmatched: 12. CDR3 length: 14 amino acids.

This clonotype was observed at least ten times. This chain connects TRBV20-1 to TRBJ2-5; D gene uncertain. The CDR3 is 14 amino acids. Germline lookup yields CDR1 DFQATT and CDR2 SNEGSKA (reference sequence). Trimming pared 0 bases from V and 2 bases from J, leaving 10 bases between. In DNA, the CDR3 is TGCAGTGCTAGAGAAGCGCTACCACAAGAGACCCAGTACTTC. As protein: CSAREALPQETQYF.

V usage is TRBV7-9 and J usage is TRBJ1-1; D gene ambiguous. Trimming removed 5 bases at V and 7 bases at J, with 14 bases between. Per germline, CDR1 SEHNR and CDR2 FQNEAQ (reference sequence). CDR3 length: 13 residues. DNA for the CDR3: TGTGCCAGCAGCAGCTTCGGGCAGCTTGAAGCTTTCTTT. Protein product: CASSSFGQLEAFF.

This clonotype was counted ten times or more. The chain recombines TRBV5-1 with TRBJ2-1; D not certain. The length of the CDR3 is 13 residues. V dropped 3 bases and J dropped 5 bases, with 9 bases sitting between them. Germline CDR1 and CDR2: SGHRS and YFSETQ. CDR3 sequence: CASSYGRNNEQFF. In DNA form, the CDR3 reads TGCGCCAGCAGCTATGGACGGAACAATGAGCAGTTCTTC.

This clonotype was counted many times. The gene calls are TRBV12-3 or TRBV12-4 and TRBJ1-5; TRBD1 aligns across 11 bases. This CDR3 is built from 14 residues. J was trimmed by 6 bases and V by 5 bases; bases with no gene match: 3. The CDR3 sequence is CASSGQGAIQPQHF. In DNA form, the CDR3 reads TGTGCCAGCAGTGGACAGGGGGCTATTCAGCCCCAGCATTTT.

This clonotype came up many times. The rearrangement links TRBV28 to TRBJ1-1; a weak D match, TRBD1 (5 bases). Looked up from germline, CDR1 is MDHEN and CDR2 is SYDVKM. There are 16 residues in the CDR3. V shed 2 bases and J shed 1 base, with 14 bases lying between them. The chain's CDR3 is CASSLPGVTRNTEAFF. CDR3 sequence (DNA): TGTGCCAGCAGTTTACCGGGGGTTACTCGGAACACTGAAGCTTTCTTT.

This clonotype was counted many times. The V call is TRBV7-2, the J call TRBJ1-3; weak D call: TRBD1 (5 bases). CDR3 length: 14 amino acids. V was clipped by 5 bases and J by 5 bases, with 13 bases between them. Germline assignment: CDR1 SGHTA and CDR2 FQGNSA. Here the CDR3 DNA reads TGTGCCAGCAGCCAGGGATATGGAAGAAACACCATATATTTT. Translated, it gives CASSQGYGRNTIYF.

This clonotype was recorded at least ten times. The rearrangement uses TRBV5-1 and TRBJ1-2, with a possible D match to TRBD1 (5 bases). CDR3 size: 14 residues. The V end was cut by 0 bases, the J end by 5 bases, with 11 bases between. CDR1 is SGHRS, CDR2 YFSETQ, per germline. The CDR3 sequence: CASSLGGGLYGYTF. CDR3 nucleotide sequence: TGCGCCAGCAGCTTGGGGGGCGGCCTATATGGCTACACCTTC.

This clonotype was observed at least ten times. The chain carries TRBV28 and TRBJ2-1; D is possibly TRBD1 or TRBD2 (5 bases each). Trimming removed 3 bases at V and 9 bases at J, with 9 bases between. Germline CDR1 and CDR2: MDHEN and SYDVKM. This CDR3 is 12 amino acids long. CDR3 bases: TGTGCCAGCAGTTTTGGGGGTAGTGAGCAGTTCTTC. It yields the protein CASSFGGSEQFF.

Many counts were recorded for this clonotype. The chain recombines TRBV6-2 or TRBV6-3 with TRBJ2-1, with 7 bases that match TRBD2. Germline-derived CDR1 and CDR2 are MNHEY and SVGEGT. Unmatched junction bases numbered 8, after V lost 2 bases and J lost 7 bases. The length of the CDR3 is 15 residues. DNA of the CDR3: TGTGCCAGCAGTTACGGCGGGAGTGAGGTAAATGAGCAGTTCTTC. Translated, it gives CASSYGGSEVNEQFF.

The rearrangement joins TRBV20-1 to TRBJ1-1; tentative D call: TRBD1 (5 bases). V was shortened by 1 base and J by 5 bases, with 11 bases between the two germline ends. From germline, CDR1 is DFQATT and CDR2 SNEGSKA (reference sequence). The CDR3 has 13 residues. CDR3 amino acids: CSARAGKGTEAFF. The CDR3 nucleotides read TGCAGTGCTAGAGCAGGGAAAGGAACTGAAGCTTTCTTT.

This clonotype was recorded at least ten times. The chain couples TRBV30 to TRBJ1-5, with 7 nucleotides matching TRBD1. The germline V gene encodes CDR1 GTSNPN and CDR2 SVGIG (reference sequence). V lost 5 bases and J lost 5; bases outside the gene matches: 6. The CDR3 runs to 13 residues. CDR3 DNA sequence: TGTGCCTGGGGCCGACAGGGATATCAGCCCCAGCATTTT. Amino acid sequence: CAWGRQGYQPQHF.

This CDR3 is CSASRVAGNPYNEQFF. The CDR3 DNA is TGCAGTGCTTCCCGGGTAGCGGGAAACCCCTACAATGAGCAGTTCTTC. The genes are TRBV20-1 and TRBJ2-1, with 8 bases that match TRBD2. The trim removed 5 bases at V and 2 bases at J, leaving 11 bases unmatched. Germline V gene data show CDR1 as DFQATT and CDR2 as SNEGSKA (reference sequence). CDR3 length equals 16 residues.

This chain uses TRBV30 with TRBJ1-1; TRBD1 matches 9 bases. The J segment lost 6 bases and the V segment lost 3 bases, leaving 14 bases of the junction unmatched. Germline V CDR1 and CDR2: GTSNPN, SVGIG (reference sequence). This CDR3 comprises 16 residues. The CDR3, as DNA: TGTGCCTGGAGCAAATCGCCGGGACAGGGAACCCCTGAAGCTTTCTTT. This translates into CAWSKSPGQGTPEAFF.

J is TRBJ1-4 and V is TRBV19; D gene unclear. CDR3 length: 13 residues. The V end was cut by 3 bases, the J end by 7 bases, with 9 bases between. CDR1 LNHDA and CDR2 SQIVND come from the germline V gene (reference sequence). The CDR3 sequence is CASSIQSGEKLFF. CDR3 in DNA: TGTGCCAGTAGTATCCAGTCGGGTGAAAAACTGTTTTTT.

The chain couples TRBV7-2 to TRBJ2-4; unclear D gene. V shed 6 bases and J shed 0 bases, with 9 bases lying between them. Germline V lookup: CDR1 SGHTA, CDR2 FQGNSA. This CDR3 has 14 amino acids. DNA of the CDR3: TGTGCCAGCAGTCCAAAGCTAGCCAAAAACATTCAGTACTTC. This sequence encodes CASSPKLAKNIQYF.

The sample holds many counts of this clonotype. This chain joins TRBV12-3 or TRBV12-4 and TRBJ2-1; D perhaps matches TRBD1 (6 bases). The V end was cut by 5 bases, the J end by 5 bases, with 16 bases between. This CDR3 contains 15 residues. CDR3 residues: CASSKTGQLHNEQFF. The CDR3 nucleotides are TGTGCCAGCAGTAAAACGGGACAACTCCACAATGAGCAGTTCTTC.

This clonotype was detected ten times or more. The chain joins TRBV28 to TRBJ2-2, with 11 positions matching TRBD1. The CDR3 is made up of 15 amino acids. V shed 8 bases and J 6 bases; nucleotides not matched to a gene: 8. CDR1 is MDHEN and CDR2 is SYDVKM in the germline V gene. This CDR3 is CASEEPGQGAGELFF. The CDR3 DNA sequence: TGTGCCAGCGAGGAACCGGGACAGGGGGCCGGGGAGCTGTTTTTT.

This clonotype appeared a single time. V and J are TRBV5-1 and TRBJ1-2; D not resolved. Trimming removed 0 bases from V and 6 bases from J, with 9 bases in between. The CDR3 length is 13 residues. The germline CDR1 and CDR2 sequences are SGHRS and YFSETQ. The CDR3, as DNA: TGCGCCAGCAGCTTGGTGTCAGATCATGGCTACACCTTC. It encodes CASSLVSDHGYTF.